The 3 T cell receptor beta chains reported below all come from one sample, sequenced in a study of T cells in Graves' hyperthyroidism and ophthalmopathy. Amplification of TCR beta CDR3 regions used RNA as the template. HTBI primers were employed in a first-round RT-PCR of the TCR CDR3. Via MiXCR, TCRdb re-called the multiplex PCR reads, giving one row per CDR3 protein. Of some 510,000 distinct CDR3 sequences in the sample, roughly 46% are singletons; the top ten hold 8% to 8.5%. The sequenced material came from peripheral blood or thyroid tissue (not recorded which). Source of these receptors: a woman younger than 30 with Graves' hyperthyroidism.

This clonotype was observed many times. The rearrangement uses TRBV15 and TRBJ2-6; D not certain. The CDR3 is made up of 16 amino acids. V lost 1 base and J lost 0, with 7 bases in between. From germline, CDR1 is LNHNV and CDR2 YYDKDF (reference sequence). The CDR3 loop reads CATSRGTVSGANVLTF. The CDR3 DNA reads as TGTGCCACCAGCAGAGGGACGGTCTCTGGGGCCAACGTCCTGACTTTC.

The rearrangement joins TRBV12-3 or TRBV12-4 to TRBJ2-3, with 9 bases fitting TRBD2. This CDR3 spans 13 amino acids. J was trimmed by 8 bases and V by 5 bases; bases with no gene match: 5. The CDR3 protein is CASSVGLAGTQYF. The DNA of the CDR3 is TGTGCCAGCAGTGTGGGACTAGCCGGTACGCAGTATTTT.

CDR3 DNA: TGTGCCTGCCGCGGACAGATGAACACTGAAGCTTTCTTT. Amino acids: CACRGQMNTEAFF. This chain joins TRBV7-3 and TRBJ1-1; TRBD1 might be the D (6 bases). This CDR3 contains 13 residues. Per germline, CDR1 SGHTA and CDR2 FQGTGA. The ends were cut back, 11 bases at V and 0 bases at J, with 13 bases in the middle. Supplemented by reference TRBV7-3 and TRBJ1-1, the full variable domain reads GAGVSQTPSNKVTEKGKYVELRCDPISGHTALYWYRQSLGQGPEFLIYFQGTGAADDSGLPNDRFFAVRPEGSVSTLKIQRTERGDSAVYLCACRGQMNTEAFFGQGTRLTVV.